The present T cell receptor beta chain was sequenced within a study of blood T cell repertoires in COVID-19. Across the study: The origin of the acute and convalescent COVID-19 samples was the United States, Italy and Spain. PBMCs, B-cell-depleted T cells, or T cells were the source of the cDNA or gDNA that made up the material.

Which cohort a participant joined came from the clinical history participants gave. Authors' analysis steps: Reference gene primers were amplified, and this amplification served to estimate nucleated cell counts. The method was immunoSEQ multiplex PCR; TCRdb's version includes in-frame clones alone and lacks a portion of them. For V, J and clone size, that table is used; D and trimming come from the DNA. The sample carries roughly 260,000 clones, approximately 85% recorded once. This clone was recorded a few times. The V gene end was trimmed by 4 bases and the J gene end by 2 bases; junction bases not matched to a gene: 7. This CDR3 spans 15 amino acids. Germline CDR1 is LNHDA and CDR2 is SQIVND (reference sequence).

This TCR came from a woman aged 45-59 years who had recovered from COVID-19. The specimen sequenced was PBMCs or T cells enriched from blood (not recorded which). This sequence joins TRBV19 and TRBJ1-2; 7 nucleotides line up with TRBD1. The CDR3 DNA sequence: TGTGCCAGTAGTAACCGCCGACAGGGAAACTATGGCTACACCTTC. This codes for CASSNRRQGNYGYTF.